These T cell receptor beta chains were read from a single sample in a study of OX40 agonist ivuxolimab in advanced cancers. Sequenced by immunoSEQ multiplex PCR; TCRdb stores in-frame clones only, minus some. This repertoire shows 65,000 to 95,000 clones, about four fifths found once; its top ten account for approximately 2.1%. Sample: CD4+ or CD8+ T cells sorted from blood, taken in a trial of the OX40 agonist ivuxolimab. These receptors all stem from an adult with an advanced solid tumor such as melanoma, head and neck, liver or kidney cancer. CDR3s include the opening cysteine and the closing phenylalanine or tryptophan. A D gene is named only where the DNA matches it firmly. Clone size appears in some rows only: once, few, many, or a class for an expanded clone.

v_call: TRBV9; j_call: TRBJ2-7; clone_size: -; d_call: -; cdr3_aa: CASSVGPNAQYEQYF
v_call: TRBV7-8; j_call: TRBJ1-5; clone_size: -; d_call: -; cdr3_aa: CASSLAGGMSNQPQHF
v_call: TRBV7-3; j_call: TRBJ2-6; clone_size: -; d_call: -; cdr3_aa: CASSRQTGVTGANVLTF
v_call: TRBV19; j_call: TRBJ2-4; clone_size: -; d_call: -; cdr3_aa: CASSWGSPQKNIQYF
v_call: TRBV20-1; j_call: TRBJ2-7; clone_size: -; d_call: -; cdr3_aa: CSASLAYEQYF
v_call: TRBV28; j_call: TRBJ2-3; clone_size: -; d_call: -; cdr3_aa: CASLGVRTGTRRADTQYF
v_call: TRBV5-6; j_call: TRBJ2-1; clone_size: -; d_call: -; cdr3_aa: CASSLGGTPYNEQFF
v_call: TRBV11-3; j_call: TRBJ2-3; clone_size: -; d_call: -; cdr3_aa: CASSLGRVGDTQYF
v_call: TRBV7-2; j_call: TRBJ2-3; clone_size: -; d_call: TRBD2; cdr3_aa: CASSAAASSGGAGDTQYF
v_call: TRBV7-2; j_call: TRBJ2-7; clone_size: -; d_call: TRBD2; cdr3_aa: CASSLVPTSRAYEQYF
v_call: TRBV7-2; j_call: TRBJ2-7; clone_size: few; d_call: -; cdr3_aa: CASSLSPTYEQYF
v_call: TRBV30; j_call: TRBJ1-1; clone_size: -; d_call: TRBD1; cdr3_aa: CAWGRQGLDEAFF
v_call: TRBV18; j_call: TRBJ1-5; clone_size: -; d_call: -; cdr3_aa: CASSPAERAQNQPQHF
v_call: TRBV9; j_call: TRBJ1-4; clone_size: -; d_call: -; cdr3_aa: CASSVSQGNEKLFF
v_call: TRBV28; j_call: TRBJ1-6; clone_size: -; d_call: -; cdr3_aa: CASRKSSYNSPLHF
v_call: TRBV5-1; j_call: TRBJ1-2; clone_size: -; d_call: TRBD1; cdr3_aa: CASSRTGADTF
v_call: TRBV7-9; j_call: TRBJ2-1; clone_size: -; d_call: TRBD1; cdr3_aa: CASSPTGAYNEQFF
v_call: TRBV10-1; j_call: TRBJ1-3; clone_size: -; d_call: -; cdr3_aa: CASSEGGSSGNTIYF
v_call: TRBV4-2; j_call: TRBJ1-1; clone_size: -; d_call: -; cdr3_aa: CASSLPGRNTEAFF
v_call: TRBV7-2; j_call: TRBJ2-5; clone_size: -; d_call: TRBD2; cdr3_aa: CASSSWSLAGGETQYF
v_call: TRBV28; j_call: TRBJ2-1; clone_size: -; d_call: -; cdr3_aa: CASSLGKGSSYNEQFF
v_call: TRBV29-1; j_call: TRBJ1-6; clone_size: -; d_call: -; cdr3_aa: CSVKDSNSPLHF
v_call: TRBV28; j_call: TRBJ2-3; clone_size: -; d_call: -; cdr3_aa: CASSSTDTQYF
v_call: TRBV19; j_call: TRBJ2-2; clone_size: -; d_call: -; cdr3_aa: CASTPNRANTGELFF
v_call: TRBV2; j_call: TRBJ1-6; clone_size: -; d_call: -; cdr3_aa: CASSEQGTGNSPLHF
v_call: TRBV7-3; j_call: TRBJ1-1; clone_size: once; d_call: TRBD1; cdr3_aa: CASSLTSSGQVEAFF
v_call: TRBV9; j_call: TRBJ2-5; clone_size: once; d_call: -; cdr3_aa: CASSGGAGAAETQYF
v_call: TRBV7-8; j_call: TRBJ1-1; clone_size: -; d_call: -; cdr3_aa: CASSPEARTEAFF
v_call: TRBV5-1; j_call: TRBJ1-1; clone_size: once; d_call: TRBD1; cdr3_aa: CASSPLWTGGTEAFF
v_call: TRBV18; j_call: TRBJ2-5; clone_size: once; d_call: -; cdr3_aa: CASSPPSSQETQYF
v_call: TRBV7-9; j_call: TRBJ2-5; clone_size: -; d_call: -; cdr3_aa: CASSFSEGETQYF
v_call: TRBV7-9; j_call: TRBJ1-3; clone_size: -; d_call: -; cdr3_aa: CASSLGTAAVGNTIYF
v_call: TRBV11-3; j_call: TRBJ2-1; clone_size: -; d_call: -; cdr3_aa: CASSLAQYNEQFF
v_call: TRBV7-3; j_call: TRBJ1-1; clone_size: few; d_call: -; cdr3_aa: CASSLRLNTEAFF
v_call: TRBV7-8; j_call: TRBJ2-5; clone_size: -; d_call: TRBD2; cdr3_aa: CASTRDWGGKTQYF
v_call: TRBV19; j_call: TRBJ1-2; clone_size: -; d_call: -; cdr3_aa: CASSILDSANYGYTF
v_call: TRBV28; j_call: TRBJ1-3; clone_size: -; d_call: -; cdr3_aa: CASSFAGAKGNTIYF
v_call: TRBV28; j_call: TRBJ2-6; clone_size: -; d_call: -; cdr3_aa: CASSHPQPGANVLTF
v_call: TRBV5-6; j_call: TRBJ2-3; clone_size: few; d_call: -; cdr3_aa: CASSFGQSTDTQYF
v_call: TRBV7-9; j_call: TRBJ2-2; clone_size: -; d_call: -; cdr3_aa: CASSLLGSSGELFF
v_call: TRBV6-1; j_call: TRBJ1-4; clone_size: -; d_call: -; cdr3_aa: CASSDGKLFF